This TCR beta chain is from a study of T cell responses to AZD1222 COVID-19 vaccine. Study overall: Combined were second doses at about 4 or about 12 weeks. Broader study findings: Unmutated variant regions are reportedly targeted by nearly half of spike-specific TCRs. Scientists sampled the repertoires only once the peak T cell response had passed.

Profiling relied on immunoSEQ multiplex PCR, and the TCRdb table lists in-frame clones only, not all of them. The sample lists 90,000 to 150,000 clones, roughly 90% seen once, with roughly 8.9% in the top ten. On this clone itself: As yet, its antigen is unknown.

This CDR3 contains 13 residues. With 6 bases clipped from V and 9 bases from J, the junction kept 6 bases outside the gene matches. The genes are TRBV12-3 or TRBV12-4 and TRBJ2-4; 9 bases align to TRBD1. Sample: peripheral blood, taken on day 0 of AZD1222 vaccination. This TCR came from an adult in good health. CDR3 in DNA: TGTGCCAGCAGACAACAGGGGGCGGGCATTCAGTACTTC. Encoded protein: CASRQQGAGIQYF.